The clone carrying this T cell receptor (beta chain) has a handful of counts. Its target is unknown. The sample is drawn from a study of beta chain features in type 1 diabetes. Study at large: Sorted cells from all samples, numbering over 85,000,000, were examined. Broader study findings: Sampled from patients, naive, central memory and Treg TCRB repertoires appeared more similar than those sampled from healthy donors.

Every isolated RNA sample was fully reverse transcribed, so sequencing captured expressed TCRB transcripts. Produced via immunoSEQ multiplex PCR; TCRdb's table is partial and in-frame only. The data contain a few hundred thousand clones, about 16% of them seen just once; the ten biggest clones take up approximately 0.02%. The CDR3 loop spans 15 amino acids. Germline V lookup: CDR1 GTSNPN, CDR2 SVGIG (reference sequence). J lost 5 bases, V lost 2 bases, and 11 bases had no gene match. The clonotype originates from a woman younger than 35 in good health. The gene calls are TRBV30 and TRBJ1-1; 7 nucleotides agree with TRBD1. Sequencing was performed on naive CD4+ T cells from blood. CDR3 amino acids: CAWSKLDRARTEAFF. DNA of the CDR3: TGTGCCTGGAGTAAATTAGACAGGGCGAGGACTGAAGCTTTCTTT.